This T cell receptor (beta chain) was obtained from a study of human T cells and chemical hapten exposure. General study points: Against controls, expanded TCRs gave rise to significantly more large CDR3 similarity clusters.

This clonotype has more than one count but fewer than ten. Its antigen remains unknown. TCRdb re-analysed the RACE reads in MiXCR, keeping a single row per CDR3 protein. The sample consists of some 180,000 distinct CDR3 sequences, approximately 20% of them appearing once. With V trimmed by 3 bases and J by 6 bases, 7 bases remained unmatched. CDR3 length: 15 amino acids. The germline CDR1 and CDR2 sequences are SGHRS and YFSETQ. Noted time point: patch test 1, 2 weeks after DPC sensitization. Treatment reported: therapeutic diphenylcyclopropenone sensitization with weekly scalp DPC. The chain recombines TRBV5-1 with TRBJ2-1; 9 bases are a match to TRBD1. The starting material was whole blood, obtained in connection with sensitization to the hapten diphenylcyclopropenone (DPC). This sequence was found in a woman between 50 and 59 years old with alopecia areata. Some clones in this sample may be carry-over from other donors' samples. This chain's CDR3 is CASSSWDREGNEQFF. CDR3 nucleotide sequence: TGCGCCAGCAGCTCTTGGGACAGGGAGGGCAATGAGCAGTTCTTC.